This entry describes one T cell receptor beta chain. cDNA came from about 0.51 to 1 ug RNA primed by random hexamers. TCRdb reprocessed the immunoSEQ multiplex PCR reads via MiXCR and lists one record per CDR3 protein. The table lists approximately 280,000 distinct CDR3 sequences, roughly 84% of them singletons, with 0.11% in the top ten. The source of the sample is a study of CD8 T cells in Susac syndrome. Sequenced material: CD8+ T cells from PBMCs. The sequence came from a human donor with multiple sclerosis.

Written as DNA, the CDR3 is TGTGCCAGCAGCTTAAGCGGCAGCAAAGAGACCCAGTACTTC. Residues: CASSLSGSKETQYF. This sequence joins TRBV7-9 and TRBJ2-5, with D possibly being TRBD2 (5 bases). Trimming stripped 2 bases from V and 3 bases from J, with 10 bases between. Germline CDR1 is SEHNR and CDR2 is FQNEAQ (reference sequence). The CDR3 contains 14 residues.